Below are 22 T cell receptor beta chains sequenced from a single sample in a study of blood T cell repertoires in COVID-19. Only in-frame clones appear in the TCRdb table, and some are missing; sequencing was by immunoSEQ multiplex PCR. This table has under 350,000 clones, 85% appearing once. The sample taken for sequencing was peripheral blood. These receptors were obtained from a human donor in a cohort sampled during active COVID-19.

The J gene is TRBJ2-7, the V gene TRBV19, with 10 bases identical to TRBD1. The junction had 7 bases not matched to a gene; V was cut back by 5 bases and J by 6 bases. CDR1 and CDR2 from the germline V gene are LNHDA and SQIVND (reference sequence). The CDR3 sequence is 14 residues long. This CDR3 reads CASSQPGQGFEQYF. The CDR3 DNA reads TGTGCCAGTAGTCAACCGGGACAGGGGTTCGAGCAGTACTTC. Together with reference TRBV19 and TRBJ2-7, the CDR3 gives the full variable domain: DGGITQSPKYLFRKEGQNVTLSCEQNLNHDAMYWYRQDPGQGLRLIYYSQIVNDFQKGDIAEGYSVSREKKESFPLTVTSAQKNPTAFYLCASSQPGQGFEQYFGPGTRLTVT.

The table lists this clone with a few counts. J is TRBJ2-2 and V is TRBV11-2, with 14 bases fitting TRBD2. Germline lookup yields CDR1 SGHAT and CDR2 FQNNGV. The CDR3 has 19 residues. V was pared by 4 bases and J by 5 bases, with 12 bases of the junction left unmatched. CDR3 residues: CASSSDAGLAGARTGELFF. The CDR3 DNA is TGTGCCAGCAGCTCTGATGCGGGACTAGCGGGAGCAAGGACCGGGGAGCTGTTTTTT.

The chain combines TRBV3-1 (or the pseudogene TRBV3-2) with TRBJ1-3, with TRBD1 as a possible D gene (5 bases). Trimming shortened V by 6 bases and J by 4 bases, and 16 bases separated the two germline ends. The CDR3 runs to 15 residues. CDR1 and CDR2 (germline): LGHDT, YNNKEL (reference sequence). The CDR3, as DNA: TGTGCCAGCAGTCGTATCGGAGGGGAAGGAAACACCATATATTTT. Translation gives CASSRIGGEGNTIYF.

V gene TRBV3-1 (or the pseudogene TRBV3-2) combines with J gene TRBJ2-3, with 10 nucleotides matching TRBD1. The CDR3 is 16 residues long. CDR1 is LGHDT and CDR2 is YNNKEL in the germline V gene (reference sequence). V lost 4 bases, J lost 1 base, and 5 bases stayed unmatched. The CDR3 sequence is CASSPRDRGGTDTQYF. CDR3 coding DNA: TGTGCCAGCAGCCCCCGGGACAGGGGAGGCACAGATACGCAGTATTTT.

This sequence joins TRBV28 and TRBJ2-7, with 9 bases matching TRBD2. From germline, CDR1 is MDHEN and CDR2 SYDVKM. CDR3 length: 14 residues. V dropped 7 bases and J dropped 3; count of bases not matched to a gene: 7. CDR3 residues: CASTSGASFYEQYF. As DNA, the CDR3 is TGTGCCAGCACTAGCGGGGCATCCTTCTACGAGCAGTACTTC.

The chain links TRBV14 to TRBJ2-3; D gene unclear. V was pared by 1 base and J by 2 bases, with 13 bases between. Germline loops: CDR1 SGHDN, CDR2 FVKESK. This CDR3 region has 16 residues. CDR3 in amino acids: CASSQGRSLFTDTQYF. The CDR3 bases are TGTGCCAGCAGCCAAGGGAGAAGCCTTTTCACAGATACGCAGTATTTT.

This chain joins TRBV24-1 and TRBJ2-5; no definite D call. The CDR3 contains 14 residues. Trimming took off 3 bases at V and 4 bases at J, with 11 bases between the two ends. Germline CDR1 reads KGHDR; CDR2 reads SFDVKD. CDR3 region: CATSDPGRGETQYF. In DNA form, the CDR3 reads TGTGCCACCAGTGATCCCGGTCGCGGAGAGACCCAGTACTTC.

This clone was found a few times. The chain has TRBV5-1 and TRBJ1-2; TRBD1 might be the D (6 bases). The CDR3 spans 13 residues. Germline V gives CDR1 SGHRS, CDR2 YFSETQ. Trimming stripped 4 bases from V and 2 bases from J, with 9 bases between. As DNA, the CDR3 is TGCGCCAGCAGCCGGACAGTAAACTATGGCTACACCTTC. Translation: CASSRTVNYGYTF.

In its sample, this clone was seen a few times. This rearrangement joins TRBV5-1 to TRBJ2-7; D perhaps matches TRBD2 (5 bases). CDR3 length equals 13 residues. The germline CDR1 and CDR2 sequences are SGHRS and YFSETQ. With 4 bases removed from V and 3 bases from J, the gap between germline ends came to 11 bases. The CDR3 DNA reads TGCGCCAGCAGCAGGGAGAACCGCTACGAGCAGTACTTC. As protein: CASSRENRYEQYF.

The chain is built from TRBV24-1 and TRBJ2-1, with 10 bases matching TRBD1. CDR1 KGHDR and CDR2 SFDVKD come from the germline V gene. V lost 4 bases and J lost 9; bases outside the gene matches: 2. This CDR3 is 13 amino acids long. The CDR3 reads CATSEWTGGEQFF. DNA of the CDR3: TGTGCCACCAGTGAGTGGACAGGGGGTGAGCAGTTCTTC.

The genes are TRBV5-1 and TRBJ2-7, with a weak D call TRBD2 (6 bases). Germline CDR1 SGHRS, CDR2 YFSETQ. Trimming left V 5 bases short and J 1 base short, with 16 bases between. The CDR3 contains 15 residues. This CDR3 reads CASSNRDSHSYEQYF. The CDR3 region has the DNA TGCGCCAGCAGTAATAGGGACTCACATTCCTACGAGCAGTACTTC.

V is TRBV28 and J is TRBJ2-1; 8 nucleotides agree with TRBD2. V trimming: 4 bases; J trimming: 0 bases; junction bases outside the gene matches: 5. Per germline, CDR1 MDHEN and CDR2 SYDVKM. The CDR3 is 16 amino acids. The CDR3 DNA sequence: TGTGCCAGCAGTTCCGGGGGGGTAAGCTCCTACAATGAGCAGTTCTTC. Its protein product is CASSSGGVSSYNEQFF.

The CDR3 here is CARLGHPSSYEQYF. The CDR3 DNA sequence: TGTGCCAGACTCGGACACCCGAGTTCCTACGAGCAGTACTTC. The chain has TRBV28 and TRBJ2-7, with D tentatively TRBD1 (5 bases). The V and J ends lost 9 bases and 1 base respectively, with 16 bases between them. The CDR3 has 14 residues. Germline assignment: CDR1 MDHEN and CDR2 SYDVKM.

The genes are TRBV6-6 and TRBJ2-1, with 12 bases lining up with TRBD2. The CDR3 is 15 amino acids. V lost 5 bases to trimming and J lost 8 bases; unmatched junction nucleotides: 7. Germline V gives CDR1 MNHNY, CDR2 SVGAGI (reference sequence). In DNA, the CDR3 is TGTGCCAGCAGTCCTACTAGCGGGAGGCGGCATGAGCAGTTCTTC. Amino acids: CASSPTSGRRHEQFF.

The chain combines TRBV6-5 with TRBJ2-7, with 10 bases fitting TRBD2. This CDR3 is 16 amino acids long. The junction had 9 bases not matched to a gene; V was cut back by 1 base and J by 6 bases. Germline V gene lookup returns CDR1 MNHEY and CDR2 SVGAGI. The CDR3 nucleotides read TGTGCCAGCAGTTACTGGGCTAGCGGGAGCGTCGGCGAGCAGTACTTC. This codes for CASSYWASGSVGEQYF.

J is TRBJ2-7 and V is TRBV6-5; 8 bases align to TRBD1. Losses at the gene ends were 10 bases for V and 3 bases for J; bases not matched to a gene: 8. The CDR3 loop spans 13 amino acids. Germline CDR1 reads MNHEY; CDR2 reads SVGAGI. The CDR3 nucleotides read TGTGCCACGCCCGGGACAGGATTCTACGAGCAGTACTTC. Its protein product is CATPGTGFYEQYF.

The chain is built from TRBV6-5 and TRBJ1-5, with 8 bases lining up with TRBD1. The CDR3 is 15 residues long. Per the germline V gene, CDR1 is MNHEY and CDR2 is SVGAGI. The ends lost 7 bases at V and 2 bases at J; junction bases unmatched: 7. The CDR3 reads CASTFKDRGNQPQHF. The CDR3 DNA reads as TGTGCCAGCACCTTTAAGGACAGGGGCAATCAGCCCCAGCATTTT.

This clone was seen a few times. The gene calls are TRBV9 and TRBJ1-3, with D possibly TRBD1 on 5 matching bases. The ends were cut back, 3 bases at V and 0 bases at J, with 13 bases in the middle. The CDR3 runs to 16 residues. Germline values: CDR1 SGDLS, CDR2 YYNGEE. The chain's CDR3 is CASSARQPGSGNTIYF. DNA for the CDR3: TGTGCCAGCAGCGCCCGACAGCCAGGCTCTGGAAACACCATATATTTT.

This clone has just one count. The V gene is TRBV4-1, the J gene TRBJ1-5; unclear D gene. Trimming took 0 bases from V and 2 from J, leaving 14 bases between them. The CDR3 contains 17 residues. The germline V gene encodes CDR1 MGHRA and CDR2 YSYEKL. The CDR3 spells CASSQDPGIVGNQPQHF. DNA for the CDR3: TGCGCCAGCAGCCAAGATCCCGGGATCGTGGGCAATCAGCCCCAGCATTTT.

This chain joins TRBV19 and TRBJ2-1, with D perhaps matching TRBD2 (6 bases). Germline CDR1 and CDR2: LNHDA and SQIVND (reference sequence). The CDR3 runs to 13 residues. V lost 7 bases, J lost 4 bases, and 11 bases lay in between. DNA of the CDR3: TGTGCCAGTACTCTAGCGCCGTACAATGAGCAGTTCTTC. Translation gives CASTLAPYNEQFF.

This clone was seen more than once but under ten times. The V and J genes are TRBV27 and TRBJ1-6; 9 positions agree with TRBD1. Germline CDR1 reads MNHEY; CDR2 reads SMNVEV (reference sequence). Unmatched junction bases numbered 1, after V lost 3 bases and J lost 7 bases. This CDR3 contains 14 residues. CDR3 residues: CASSFGTGNSPLHF. CDR3 nucleotide sequence: TGTGCCAGCAGTTTCGGGACAGGGAATTCACCCCTCCACTTT.

This clone was recorded a few times. The chain joins TRBV19 to TRBJ1-2, with 7 bases matching TRBD1. The CDR3 contains 17 residues. The germline CDR1 and CDR2 sequences are LNHDA and SQIVND (reference sequence). Germline trimming cut 9 bases from V and 4 bases from J; bases unmatched to any gene: 20. The DNA for the CDR3 is TGTGCCAGACAGACGAGGGGGCACTCAGCGCGTTTCTATGGCTACACCTTC. It is translated as CARQTRGHSARFYGYTF. Variable domain in full (rest from reference TRBV19 and TRBJ1-2): DGGITQSPKYLFRKEGQNVTLSCEQNLNHDAMYWYRQDPGQGLRLIYYSQIVNDFQKGDIAEGYSVSREKKESFPLTVTSAQKNPTAFYLCARQTRGHSARFYGYTFGSGTRLTVV.